This entry features one TCR beta chain sequence. Its target is unknown. The CDR3 consists of 15 residues. The germline gives CDR1 MNHNS, CDR2 SASEGT. V lost 1 base, J lost 5 bases, and 15 bases lay in between. The sample belongs to a study of T cell responses to AZD1222 COVID-19 vaccine. Clones were sequenced by immunoSEQ multiplex PCR, and TCRdb holds only the in-frame ones, with some missing. The sample contains about 140,000 clones, 93% of which appear only once. Findings and limits, study-wide: White British donors predominated, females outnumbered males, and clonal diversity was possibly underestimated. Spike-specific TCR depth and breadth grew after two AZD1222 doses. Targets within unmutated variant regions were reportedly found for nearly half of spike-specific TCRs. At 160-218 and 743-854, vaccine-associated CD4 TCRs were dominant, and they spanned spike.

The clonotype was recovered from an adult who had recovered from COVID-19. This rearrangement joins TRBV6-1 to TRBJ2-7; D is possibly TRBD1 (6 bases). The sequenced sample was peripheral blood, obtained after recovery from COVID-19. For the CDR3, the DNA is TGTGCCAGCAGTGAAGGACAGGCCCAGTTCGACGAGCAGTACTTC. Its protein product is CASSEGQAQFDEQYF.